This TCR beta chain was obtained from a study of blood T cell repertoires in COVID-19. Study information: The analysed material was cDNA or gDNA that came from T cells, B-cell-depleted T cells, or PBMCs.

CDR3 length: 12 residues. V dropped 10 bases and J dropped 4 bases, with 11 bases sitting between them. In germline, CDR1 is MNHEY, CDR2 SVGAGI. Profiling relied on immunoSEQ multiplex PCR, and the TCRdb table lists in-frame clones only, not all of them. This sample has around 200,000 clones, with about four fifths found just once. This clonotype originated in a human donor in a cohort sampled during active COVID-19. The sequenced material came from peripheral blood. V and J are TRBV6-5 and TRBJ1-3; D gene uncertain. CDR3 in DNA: TGTGCCACCCTGGGGAGAGGAAACACCATATATTTT. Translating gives CATLGRGNTIYF.